A single sample is the source of the 27 T cell receptor beta chains below, sequenced in a study of Ad26.COV2.S vaccination and SARS-CoV-2 variants. Sequenced by immunoSEQ multiplex PCR; TCRdb stores in-frame clones only, minus some. The table shows 300,000 to 500,000 clones, with around nine tenths occurring only once. Specified treatment: about 20 received Ad26.COV2.S at low or high dose, single or two shots; five or six received placebo; per-sample allocation not given. The investigators took samples on day 63 after the first vaccine or placebo injection. The specimen was peripheral blood, collected in a trial of Ad26.COV2.S vaccine versus placebo. The receptor source for this set is a person between 18 and 60 years old who received the Ad26.COV2.S COVID-19 vaccine or a placebo.

The genes are TRBV18 and TRBJ1-3; the D is unclear. Germline V gives CDR1 KGHSH, CDR2 LQKENI. This CDR3 spans 17 amino acids. The V gene lost 3 bases and the J gene lost 0 bases, with 15 bases spanning the gap. The CDR3 region has the DNA TGTGCCAGCTCACCTACGTCCGGGCAACACTCTGGAAACACCATATATTTT. Translation: CASSPTSGQHSGNTIYF.

The chain links TRBV24-1 to TRBJ2-2; no definite D call. The CDR3 runs 14 residues. Per the germline V gene, CDR1 is KGHDR and CDR2 is SFDVKD. V was trimmed by 4 bases and J by 4 bases, leaving 9 bases between them. The CDR3 protein is CATSDTRSTGELFF. In DNA form, the CDR3 reads TGTGCCACCAGTGACACCCGTAGCACCGGGGAGCTGTTTTTT.

The V call is TRBV7-6, the J call TRBJ1-1; no firm D call. Germline values: CDR1 SGHVS, CDR2 FNYEAQ. V lost 2 bases, J lost 1 base, and 5 bases lay in between. The CDR3 loop spans 13 amino acids. The CDR3: CASSLRGNTEAFF. CDR3 DNA sequence: TGTGCCAGCAGCTTACGAGGGAACACTGAAGCTTTCTTT.

Note on this clone: Other DNA sequences within the sample encode an identical CDR3. This rearrangement joins TRBV6-5 to TRBJ1-2; D not resolved. The CDR3 spans 13 residues. Trimming left V 6 bases short and J 5 bases short, with 13 bases between. The V gene's germline CDR1 is MNHEY and CDR2 SVGAGI. Written as DNA, the CDR3 is TGTGCCAGCAGGCGGACCGGTCGTTATGGCTACACCTTC. This encodes CASRRTGRYGYTF.

The gene calls are TRBV2 and TRBJ2-7; 7 bases are shared with TRBD1. Per the germline V gene, CDR1 is SNHLY and CDR2 is FYNNEI. V trimming: 7 bases; J trimming: 0 bases; junction bases outside the gene matches: 6. The CDR3 contains 14 residues. The CDR3 region is CASKTGQVSYEQYF. CDR3 nucleotides: TGTGCCAGCAAAACTGGACAGGTCTCCTACGAGCAGTACTTC.

The chain is built from TRBV7-2 and TRBJ1-5, with 8 positions matching TRBD1. This CDR3 has 15 residues. V shed 2 bases, J shed 6 bases, and the junction held 6 bases outside the gene matches. The germline gives CDR1 SGHTA, CDR2 FQGNSA. The chain's CDR3 is CASSLQGQGPQPQHF. The CDR3, as DNA: TGTGCCAGCAGCTTACAAGGACAGGGACCTCAGCCCCAGCATTTT.

The chain uses TRBV3-1 (or the pseudogene TRBV3-2) and TRBJ1-6; no firm D call. Germline V gives CDR1 LGHDT, CDR2 YNNKEL (reference sequence). V gave up 1 base and J gave up 2 bases, with 9 bases separating them. CDR3 length: 16 residues. The CDR3 region is CASSQVKGTYNSPLHF. Here the CDR3 DNA reads TGTGCCAGCAGCCAAGTGAAGGGAACCTATAATTCACCCCTCCACTTT.

This clone showed up just a few times. CDR3 sequence: CASSLAERPSNEQYF. In DNA, the CDR3 is TGTGCCAGCAGCTTAGCCGAACGTCCTTCGAACGAGCAGTACTTC. The chain is built from TRBV7-9 and TRBJ2-7; D not certain. Trimming cost V 0 bases and J 5 bases, with 14 bases left between them. CDR3 length: 15 amino acids. Germline CDR1 is SEHNR and CDR2 is FQNEAQ (reference sequence).

The gene calls are TRBV6-4 and TRBJ1-3; no clear D. CDR1 and CDR2 from the germline V gene are MRHNA and SNTAGT. The CDR3 runs 12 residues. V was shortened by 3 bases and J by 3 bases, with 3 bases between the two germline ends. For the CDR3, the DNA is TGTGCCAGCAGTGATGGTGGAAACACCATATATTTT. Amino acid sequence: CASSDGGNTIYF.

V gene TRBV7-2 combines with J gene TRBJ1-1; possibly TRBD1 for D (5 bases). Deletions cut 5 bases from V and 0 bases from J, with 10 bases between. The CDR3 runs to 14 residues. Germline V gene data show CDR1 as SGHTA and CDR2 as FQGNSA. CDR3 loop: CASSKRTLNTEAFF. Here the CDR3 DNA reads TGTGCCAGCAGCAAAAGGACATTGAACACTGAAGCTTTCTTT. The whole variable domain, filled in from reference TRBV7-2 and TRBJ1-1, reads GAGVSQSPSNKVTEKGKDVELRCDPISGHTALYWYRQSLGQGLEFLIYFQGNSAPDKSGLPSDRFSAERTGGSVSTLTIQRTQQEDSAVYLCASSKRTLNTEAFFGQGTRLTVV.

This chain joins TRBV2 and TRBJ2-3; 10 bases line up with TRBD2. This CDR3 is built from 16 residues. Germline CDR1 is SNHLY and CDR2 is FYNNEI. V dropped 6 bases and J dropped 4; count of bases not matched to a gene: 10. The CDR3 here is CASRALAGKGADTQYF. Written as DNA, the CDR3 is TGTGCCAGCAGGGCACTAGCGGGGAAAGGGGCAGATACGCAGTATTTT.

Note on this clone: At one end, the junction sequence differs from germline, possibly due to a read error. The rearrangement uses TRBV13 and TRBJ2-1; D gene uncertain. This CDR3 region has 11 residues. CDR1 is PRHDT and CDR2 is FYEKMQ in the germline V gene (reference sequence). CDR3 nucleotide sequence: TGTGCCAGCAGCCATAGACAAGATATAGTCTTC. Residues: CASSHRQDIVF.

This clone has a handful of counts. Other nucleotide sequences from this sample produce the same CDR3. The rearrangement joins TRBV5-6 to TRBJ2-7; no definite D call. The CDR3 has 11 residues. Trimming removed 0 bases at V and 2 bases at J, with 0 bases between. Germline CDR1 is SGHDT and CDR2 is YYEEEE. The CDR3 sequence: CASSLAYEQYF. As DNA, the CDR3 is TGTGCCAGCAGCTTGGCCTACGAGCAGTACTTC.

This sequence joins TRBV4-3 and TRBJ1-1, with D hard to call. The CDR3 loop spans 13 amino acids. Germline loops: CDR1 LGHNA, CDR2 YSLEER. V was shortened by 2 bases and J by 10 bases, with 14 bases between the two germline ends. The CDR3 spells CASSQMRADPAFF. The CDR3 nucleotides are TGCGCCAGCAGCCAAATGCGAGCCGACCCAGCTTTCTTT.

CDR3 protein: CASSLTDRDQFF. In nucleotides, the CDR3 is TGTGCCAGCAGTTTGACGGACAGGGATCAGTTCTTC. The J gene is TRBJ2-1, the V gene TRBV7-2, with 8 bases fitting TRBD1. Trimming took 6 bases from V and 13 from J; bases not matched to a gene: 8. Germline CDR1 reads SGHTA; CDR2 reads FQGNSA. There are 12 residues in the CDR3.

The chain employs TRBV18 and TRBJ1-5; D is possibly TRBD1 (5 bases). CDR1 is KGHSH and CDR2 is LQKENI in the germline V gene. This CDR3 comprises 13 residues. V lost 3 bases to trimming and J lost 6 bases, with 9 bases between them. The CDR3 sequence: CASSPGDGQPQHF. The CDR3 nucleotides read TGTGCCAGCTCACCCGGGGACGGTCAGCCCCAGCATTTT.

The CDR3 spells CASSPTGTLRSSGNTIYF. For the CDR3, the DNA is TGTGCCAGCAGCCCTACCGGGACCCTAAGGAGCTCTGGAAACACCATATATTTT. The chain employs TRBV7-9 and TRBJ1-3, with D maybe TRBD1 (5 bases). The V end lost 5 bases, the J end lost 0 bases, and 20 bases lay between the germline ends. The CDR3 consists of 18 residues. Germline CDR1 reads SEHNR; CDR2 reads FQNEAQ (reference sequence).

The J gene is TRBJ2-1, the V gene TRBV29-1, with unresolved D. The ends were cut back, 4 bases at V and 7 bases at J, with 5 bases in the middle. CDR3 length: 10 amino acids. Germline V gene data show CDR1 as SQVTM and CDR2 as ANQGSEA. The CDR3 region is CSVVANEQFF. CDR3 coding DNA: TGCAGCGTTGTTGCAAATGAGCAGTTCTTC.

J is TRBJ1-6 and V is TRBV7-2; TRBD1 aligns across 7 bases. The CDR3 runs 13 residues. Germline-derived CDR1 and CDR2 are SGHTA and FQGNSA. With V trimmed by 5 bases and J by 10 bases, 5 bases remained unmatched. CDR3 in amino acids: CASSTDRDSPLHF. The CDR3 DNA reads TGTGCCAGCAGCACAGACAGGGACTCACCCCTCCACTTT.

V usage is TRBV7-2 and J usage is TRBJ2-7; the D gene is possibly TRBD2 (7 bases). V was clipped by 3 bases and J by 4 bases, with 16 bases between them. Germline assignment: CDR1 SGHTA and CDR2 FQGNSA. CDR3 length: 15 amino acids. This CDR3 is CASSLVGGRGYEQYF. The CDR3 DNA reads TGTGCCAGCAGCTTGGTCGGGGGGCGCGGGTACGAGCAGTACTTC. Together with reference TRBV7-2 and TRBJ2-7, the CDR3 gives the full variable domain: GAGVSQSPSNKVTEKGKDVELRCDPISGHTALYWYRQSLGQGLEFLIYFQGNSAPDKSGLPSDRFSAERTGGSVSTLTIQRTQQEDSAVYLCASSLVGGRGYEQYFGPGTRLTVT.

V usage is TRBV28 and J usage is TRBJ1-5; TRBD1 matches 7 bases. Germline loops: CDR1 MDHEN, CDR2 SYDVKM. V lost 5 bases, J lost 5 bases, and 21 bases stayed unmatched. The CDR3 totals 19 residues. The CDR3 is CASSTPGQKKRRFYQPQHF. For the CDR3, the DNA is TGTGCCAGCAGTACTCCGGGACAGAAGAAAAGGCGTTTTTATCAGCCCCAGCATTTT.

The rearrangement uses TRBV10-3 and TRBJ1-3, with a tentative D call TRBD1 (6 bases). The germline V gene encodes CDR1 ENHRY and CDR2 SYGVKD. Trimming removed 2 bases at V and 0 bases at J, with 11 bases between. The length of the CDR3 is 16 residues. The CDR3 protein is CAISEGQPSSGNTIYF. The CDR3 bases are TGTGCCATCAGTGAGGGACAGCCCTCCTCTGGAAACACCATATATTTT.

This chain links TRBV5-6 with TRBJ1-2, with D unresolved. V shed 7 bases and J shed 4 bases, with 14 bases lying between them. This CDR3 has 13 amino acids. Germline loops: CDR1 SGHDT, CDR2 YYEEEE. CDR3 region: CASSMRTLYGYTF. The CDR3, as DNA: TGTGCCAGCTCCATGAGGACGCTCTATGGCTACACCTTC.

The V and J genes are TRBV12-3 or TRBV12-4 and TRBJ2-7; unclear D gene. Trimming left V 3 bases short and J 3 bases short, with 6 bases between. CDR3 length: 12 amino acids. The CDR3 is CASSLNRYEQYF. CDR3 nucleotides: TGTGCCAGCAGTTTGAACCGCTACGAGCAGTACTTC.

The V gene is TRBV7-9, the J gene TRBJ1-2, with TRBD1 matching 11 bases. V shed 5 bases, J shed 3 bases, and the junction held 11 bases outside the gene matches. The CDR3 extends over 17 amino acids. The germline V gene encodes CDR1 SEHNR and CDR2 FQNEAQ (reference sequence). The CDR3 loop is CASSHTGTGGEDYGYTF. The CDR3 bases are TGTGCCAGCAGCCATACCGGGACAGGGGGAGAGGACTATGGCTACACCTTC. The whole variable domain, remainder taken from reference TRBV7-9 and TRBJ1-2, is DTGVSQNPRHKITKRGQNVTFRCDPISEHNRLYWYRQTLGQGPEFLTYFQNEAQLEKSRLLSDRFSAERPKGSFSTLEIQRTEQGDSAMYLCASSHTGTGGEDYGYTFGSGTRLTVV.

The chain joins TRBV7-9 to TRBJ2-1, with 11 bases identical to TRBD1. Germline V gene data show CDR1 as SEHNR and CDR2 as FQNEAQ (reference sequence). V shed 3 bases and J 8 bases; nucleotides not matched to a gene: 6. The CDR3 sequence is 15 residues long. The CDR3 loop reads CASSFGQGAIDEQFF. Here the CDR3 DNA reads TGTGCCAGCAGCTTTGGACAGGGGGCAATCGATGAGCAGTTCTTC.

This clone appeared a single time. The V and J genes are TRBV5-8 and TRBJ2-7; possible D gene TRBD1, 5 bases. The CDR3 length is 16 residues. Between the trimmed V and J ends, which lost 3 bases and 4 bases, there was a span of 20 bases. Germline V gives CDR1 SGHTS, CDR2 YDEGEE. The CDR3 DNA is TGTGCCAGCAGCTCCTCGTCATCAGGGTTGGCGTACGAGCAGTACTTC. The encoded protein is CASSSSSSGLAYEQYF.